Listed below are T cell receptor beta chains from one sample, sequenced in a study of blood T cell repertoires in COVID-19. Profiled with immunoSEQ multiplex PCR; TCRdb holds only in-frame clones, not every one. The table shows around 190,000 clones, with more than 80% occurring only once. The sample consisted of peripheral blood. Receptor source: a woman aged 40-49 years with COVID-19, enrolled during active disease. The conserved cysteine and the conserved F or W are not part of the CDR3 here. The order of the fields is V gene, J gene, CDR3 protein.

TRBV2	TRBJ1-5	ASSEAGFNQPQH
TRBV15	TRBJ2-5	ATSTGLAGLQEAQY
TRBV4-1	TRBJ2-4	ATSGLAKNIQY
TRBV27	TRBJ2-7	ASNPTRLAGYEQY
TRBV16	TRBJ2-3	ASGQGASTDTQY
TRBV6-5	TRBJ1-6	ASLDSLGALH
TRBV7-6	TRBJ2-5	ASSLGTSGGVLSGTQY
TRBV2	TRBJ2-1	ASSEISGDYNEQF
TRBV2	TRBJ2-3	ASSQRGEITDTQY
TRBV4-1	TRBJ2-4	AAGQGTMRY
TRBV11-1	TRBJ2-1	ASSFDRGGGEQF
TRBV10-3	TRBJ1-4	AISPLQGLNEKLF
TRBV3-1/TRBV3-2	TRBJ2-1	ASSQAQRTEQF
TRBV11-2	TRBJ2-1	ASSRNRGSYNEQF
TRBV27	TRBJ2-7	ASSSPGTGAGEQY
TRBV2	TRBJ2-2	ASSETGTGAGELF
TRBV6-6	TRBJ1-1	ASSYSGRANTEAF
TRBV12-5	TRBJ2-6	ASALGTGGFSGANVLT
TRBV18	TRBJ1-5	ASSPTGGGNQPQH
TRBV5-4	TRBJ2-3	ASSSDLDGVSQY
TRBV5-5	TRBJ1-1	ASSLAGETGTAF
TRBV6-6	TRBJ2-7	ASTSSGTLLGEQY
TRBV10-3	TRBJ1-5	AISGSGGNQPQH
TRBV19	TRBJ1-5	ASSIRGRQPQH
TRBV3-1/TRBV3-2	TRBJ2-1	ASSQASGRINEQF
TRBV27	TRBJ2-1	ASTLGGGSYNEQF
TRBV18	TRBJ2-7	ASSPDRDYEQY
TRBV9	TRBJ2-5	ASSVGGSAEETQY
TRBV27	TRBJ1-1	ASSSPARSTEAF
TRBV5-6	TRBJ2-2	ASSFVEGLWTGELF
TRBV11-2	TRBJ2-3	ASSFPGVDTQY
TRBV20-1	TRBJ1-1	SARDIEAF
TRBV7-6	TRBJ2-7	ASSLAASPITYEQY
TRBV2	TRBJ2-2	AVRTGTGPTGELF
TRBV19	TRBJ1-2	ASSEPGQAKYGYT
TRBV27	TRBJ1-5	ASSLAGENQPQH
TRBV19	TRBJ2-1	ASSSSFYNEQF
TRBV25-1	TRBJ1-5	ASSEALGHSPQH
TRBV6-5	TRBJ1-6	ASSTSGGVRSPLH
TRBV29-1	TRBJ2-5	SGKQGAGETQY
TRBV28	TRBJ2-1	ASTPGGGPSSWEQF
TRBV6-2/TRBV6-3	TRBJ2-5	ASSYSNLQETQY
TRBV10-3	TRBJ2-3	AISDRREGTQY
TRBV29-1	TRBJ1-1	SGMTGNTEAF
TRBV19	TRBJ1-2	ASSIDYGGRDGYT
TRBV27	TRBJ1-6	ASSPSGGLYSPLH
TRBV6-5	TRBJ1-3	ASSYGQGNTIY
TRBV7-9	TRBJ2-3	ASILGTSTDTQY
TRBV28	TRBJ1-2	ASSQRQAYGYT
TRBV27	TRBJ2-2	ASSLGLAGRLSGELF